This record looks at one T cell receptor (beta chain) sequence and its context. Its antigen is as yet unknown. Healthy Caucasians, and only they, were the donors. The data belong to a study of identical twins. Study-wide results and caveats: The more abundant beta clonotypes in cord blood had fewer insertions, and memory repertoires did not show this.

Template switching supplied a universal primer site; unique molecular identifiers were carried on the cDNA. Each CDR3 protein gets one entry after TCRdb re-called the 5' RACE reads with MiXCR. The repertoire consists of roughly 470,000 distinct CDR3 sequences, with roughly an eighth occurring once and the leading ten covering approximately 0.98%. The same sample was also used in a study of yellow fever vaccine responses in identical twins. That work contributes: Twins reportedly mounted vaccine T cell responses that seemed partly convergent, partly personalized.

The receptor was derived from a woman younger than 30 in good health. The sequencing input was CD4+ T cells sorted from blood.

CDR3 sequence (DNA): TGTGCCAGCAGCTTCGAAGCGGGAGGGACCTACGAGCAGTACTTC. Translating gives CASSFEAGGTYEQYF. This chain connects TRBV7-9 to TRBJ2-7, with 10 bases lining up with TRBD2. Germline V lookup: CDR1 SEHNR, CDR2 FQNEAQ (reference sequence). The CDR3 has 15 residues. The V segment lost 3 bases and the J segment 2 bases; nucleotides outside the gene matches: 4.